One and the same sample provided the 31 T cell receptor beta chains below, sequenced in a study of T cell responses to AZD1222 COVID-19 vaccine. Measured with immunoSEQ multiplex PCR; TCRdb has only the in-frame clones, and not every one. The data hold 130,000 to 150,000 clones, with more than 90% observed a single time. Sequences were derived from peripheral blood, sampled on day 0 of AZD1222 vaccination. These receptors came from an adult in good health.

A few counts support this clone. The CDR3, as DNA: TGTGCCAGCAGCCCGCAAGGGGGTGGAGGTGATTCACCCCTCCACTTT. Its translation is CASSPQGGGGDSPLHF. V usage is TRBV3-1 (or the pseudogene TRBV3-2) and J usage is TRBJ1-6; tentative D call: TRBD1 (6 bases). Germline V gene data show CDR1 as LGHDT and CDR2 as YNNKEL (reference sequence). Deletions cut 4 bases from V and 8 bases from J, with 18 bases between. This CDR3 has 16 amino acids.

The J gene is TRBJ2-3, the V gene TRBV7-9; D not resolved. CDR1 is SEHNR and CDR2 is FQNEAQ in the germline V gene (reference sequence). V shed 5 bases and J shed 2 bases, with 8 bases lying between them. There are 13 residues in the CDR3. CDR3 region: CASSQPPTDTQYF. Here the CDR3 DNA reads TGTGCCAGCAGCCAGCCTCCCACAGATACGCAGTATTTT.

V is TRBV6-5 and J is TRBJ1-4, with 7 bases aligning to TRBD1. Germline CDR1 reads MNHEY; CDR2 reads SVGAGI. Trimming took 2 bases from V and 6 from J; bases not matched to a gene: 3. The length of the CDR3 is 14 residues. Written as DNA, the CDR3 is TGTGCCAGCAGTTACCTAACAGGGGATGAAAAACTGTTTTTT. As protein: CASSYLTGDEKLFF.

This chain links TRBV7-9 with TRBJ2-7; D is undetermined. From germline, CDR1 is SEHNR and CDR2 FQNEAQ (reference sequence). V dropped 3 bases and J dropped 0 bases, with 9 bases sitting between them. The CDR3 contains 14 residues. The DNA of the CDR3 is TGTGCCAGCAGCTTTACATCAAGCTCCTACGAGCAGTACTTC. Its protein is CASSFTSSSYEQYF.

The J gene is TRBJ1-3, the V gene TRBV3-1 (or the pseudogene TRBV3-2), with D perhaps TRBD1 (5 bases). This CDR3 region has 14 residues. Trimming shortened V by 1 base and J by 5 bases, and 9 bases separated the two germline ends. The germline CDR1 and CDR2 sequences are LGHDT and YNNKEL (reference sequence). CDR3 DNA: TGTGCCAGCAGCCAAGGGGGCGAGAGAAACACCATATATTTT. Its protein product is CASSQGGERNTIYF.

This rearrangement joins TRBV5-1 to TRBJ2-7; 7 bases fit TRBD2. This CDR3 has 16 residues. Germline trimming cut 4 bases from V and 3 bases from J; bases unmatched to any gene: 13. Germline CDR1 reads SGHRS; CDR2 reads YFSETQ. CDR3 sequence reads: CASSPGGTTSGYEQYF. Here the CDR3 DNA reads TGCGCCAGCAGCCCGGGGGGTACAACGAGCGGCTACGAGCAGTACTTC.

V and J are TRBV2 and TRBJ2-7; TRBD2 matches 13 bases. This CDR3 is built from 14 residues. V gave up 7 bases and J gave up 9 bases; unmatched junction bases: 9. Germline loops: CDR1 SNHLY, CDR2 FYNNEI. CDR3 loop: CASTGLAGPSGQYF. The CDR3, as DNA: TGTGCCAGCACGGGACTAGCGGGACCAAGTGGGCAGTACTTC. The full variable domain, in which reference TRBV2 and TRBJ2-7 provide the parts outside the CDR3, is EPEVTQTPSHQVTQMGQEVILRCVPISNHLYFYWYRQILGQKVEFLVSFYNNEISEKSEIFDDQFSVERPDGSNFTLKIRSTKLEDSAMYFCASTGLAGPSGQYFGPGTRLTVT.

This chain's CDR3 is CASSQEKKRGEVEQFF. In DNA form, the CDR3 reads TGCGCCAGCAGCCAAGAGAAAAAGCGGGGCGAGGTTGAGCAGTTCTTC. This rearrangement joins TRBV4-1 to TRBJ2-1, with 7 bases fitting TRBD2. V shed 0 bases and J 9 bases; nucleotides not matched to a gene: 11. The CDR3 has 16 amino acids. Germline V CDR1 and CDR2: MGHRA, YSYEKL.

This chain joins TRBV12-5 and TRBJ1-1, with D uncertain. CDR1 and CDR2 (germline): LGHNT, FRNRAP. The CDR3 runs to 12 residues. V was trimmed by 6 bases and J by 5 bases, leaving 10 bases between them. CDR3 bases: TGTGCTAGTGGCTTCGGACGTACTGAAGCTTTCTTT. This encodes CASGFGRTEAFF.

The chain carries TRBV3-1 (or the pseudogene TRBV3-2) and TRBJ2-1; 10 bases agree with TRBD2. The germline gives CDR1 LGHDT, CDR2 YNNKEL (reference sequence). J gave up 7 bases and V 4 bases, and 7 bases lay outside the gene matches. CDR3 size: 15 residues. The CDR3 region has the DNA TGTGCCAGCAGCCCTGCGCTAGCGGGAGATAATGAGCAGTTCTTC. Amino acid sequence: CASSPALAGDNEQFF.

This clone was seen only a few times. The chain has TRBV21-1 and TRBJ1-1. TRBV21-1 is deemed a pseudogene. There are 11 residues in the CDR3. The CDR3 region has the DNA TGTGCCAGCAGCCGTGGGAACGGAGCTTTCTTT. As protein: CASSRGNGAFF.

The CDR3 is CASSVGKSGYITEAFF. As DNA, the CDR3 is TGTGCCAGCAGCGTAGGAAAGAGCGGGTATATCACTGAAGCTTTCTTT. J is TRBJ1-1 and V is TRBV9; D call uncertain. The germline CDR1 and CDR2 sequences are SGDLS and YYNGEE. Trimming stripped 0 bases from V and 4 bases from J, with 16 bases between. This CDR3 comprises 16 residues.

The chain couples TRBV27 to TRBJ2-2; possibly TRBD2 for D (5 bases). Germline V lookup: CDR1 MNHEY, CDR2 SMNVEV (reference sequence). The CDR3 spans 16 residues. Deletions cut 6 bases from V and 5 bases from J, with 19 bases between. Here the CDR3 reads CASRVWTGRGTGELFF. The CDR3 DNA reads TGTGCCAGCAGGGTATGGACTGGAAGAGGTACCGGGGAGCTGTTTTTT.

V usage is TRBV21-1 and J usage is TRBJ2-7. TRBV21-1 is flagged as a pseudogene. This CDR3 spans 14 amino acids. The CDR3 protein is CASSGPGPGNEQYF. Here the CDR3 DNA reads TGTGCCAGCAGCGGACCGGGGCCGGGGAACGAGCAGTACTTC.

The chain links TRBV19 to TRBJ1-2; D ambiguous. The V gene lost 3 bases and the J gene lost 4 bases, with 12 bases spanning the gap. This CDR3 is built from 14 residues. Germline-derived CDR1 and CDR2 are LNHDA and SQIVND (reference sequence). The CDR3 DNA sequence: TGTGCCAGTAGTATCTCGGATCCCCTCTATGGCTACACCTTC. Its protein is CASSISDPLYGYTF.

This clone has a single count. This chain uses TRBV27 with TRBJ1-1; D possibly corresponds to TRBD1 (5 bases). The germline V gene encodes CDR1 MNHEY and CDR2 SMNVEV (reference sequence). V lost 6 bases and J lost 5, with 31 bases in between. The CDR3 spans 19 residues. CDR3 region: CASSHWSPDSFSLKTEAFF. The CDR3 region has the DNA TGTGCCAGCAGCCACTGGTCTCCCGACAGTTTTTCCCTTAAGACTGAAGCTTTCTTT.

V usage is TRBV12-3 or TRBV12-4 and J usage is TRBJ2-7; TRBD2 matches at 9 bases. The ends lost 2 bases at V and 7 bases at J; junction bases unmatched: 3. The CDR3 totals 13 residues. DNA for the CDR3: TGTGCCAGCAGTTTACTAGCGGGGAGTGAGCAGTACTTC. Its translation is CASSLLAGSEQYF.

Worth noting for this clone: Distinct nucleotide sequences in the sample also encode this CDR3. The chain links TRBV5-1 to TRBJ2-6; D call uncertain. Trimming took off 0 bases at V and 4 bases at J, with 5 bases between the two ends. Germline V CDR1 and CDR2: SGHRS, YFSETQ. The CDR3 is 14 amino acids. CDR3 DNA sequence: TGCGCCAGCAGCTTGGCGACCGGGGCCAACGTCCTGACTTTC. This gives the protein CASSLATGANVLTF.

The chain recombines TRBV5-5 with TRBJ1-2; D unclear. The CDR3 has 15 residues. V gave up 0 bases and J gave up 5 bases, with 14 bases separating them. From germline, CDR1 is SGHKS and CDR2 YYEKEE (reference sequence). The CDR3 nucleotides read TGTGCCAGCAGCTTGGATATGTCGCCTTTTTATGGCTACACCTTC. Translating it yields CASSLDMSPFYGYTF.

This chain connects TRBV28 to TRBJ1-1; TRBD1 aligns across 8 bases. The ends lost 8 bases at V and 5 bases at J; junction bases unmatched: 10. This CDR3 comprises 14 residues. Germline CDR1 and CDR2: MDHEN and SYDVKM. The CDR3, as DNA: TGTGCCAGCCCCCCGGGACAGGTCTTGACTGAAGCTTTCTTT. This sequence encodes CASPPGQVLTEAFF.

The CDR3 is CASTSPTLPKAREKLFF. Written as DNA, the CDR3 is TGCGCCAGCACCAGTCCCACCCTCCCAAAGGCGCGTGAAAAACTGTTTTTT. This sequence joins TRBV4-1 and TRBJ1-4; D gene ambiguous. Germline V lookup: CDR1 MGHRA, CDR2 YSYEKL. The CDR3 runs 17 residues. V lost 7 bases to trimming and J lost 7 bases, with 25 bases between them.

The chain has TRBV2 and TRBJ2-7, with TRBD1 matching over 10 bases. CDR1 and CDR2 (germline): SNHLY, FYNNEI. V trimming: 2 bases; J trimming: 2 bases; junction bases outside the gene matches: 6. The CDR3 has 16 residues. CDR3 DNA: TGTGCCAGCAGTGAACAGGGACAGGGGAGCCCCTACGAGCAGTACTTC. Its protein product is CASSEQGQGSPYEQYF.

V usage is TRBV19 and J usage is TRBJ2-1; TRBD2 matches at 13 bases. Germline values: CDR1 LNHDA, CDR2 SQIVND (reference sequence). J was trimmed by 7 bases and V by 4 bases; bases with no gene match: 7. The CDR3 loop spans 16 amino acids. CDR3: CASSTGLAGAYNEQFF. The CDR3 coding sequence is TGTGCCAGTAGTACCGGACTAGCGGGAGCATATAATGAGCAGTTCTTC.

The chain has TRBV7-6 and TRBJ2-1; 9 nucleotides line up with TRBD1. Germline V lookup: CDR1 SGHVS, CDR2 FNYEAQ. The CDR3 extends over 15 amino acids. Trimming took 2 bases from V and 8 from J; bases not matched to a gene: 7. The CDR3 loop reads CASSLNRDRVHEQFF. The CDR3 DNA is TGTGCCAGCAGCTTAAACCGGGACAGGGTGCATGAGCAGTTCTTC.

This rearrangement joins TRBV30 to TRBJ2-7, with 9 bases identical to TRBD2. V trimming: 0 bases; J trimming: 5 bases; junction bases outside the gene matches: 8. The germline gives CDR1 GTSNPN, CDR2 SVGIG (reference sequence). CDR3 length: 15 residues. CDR3 bases: TGTGCCTGGAGTGTAGGCGGGAGGGGTAGGGACGAGCAGTACTTC. Its translation is CAWSVGGRGRDEQYF.

This clone was seen a handful of times. The rearrangement uses TRBV25-1 and TRBJ2-7; D is uncertain. Germline V CDR1 and CDR2: MGHDK, SYGVNS. V lost 5 bases and J 3 bases, leaving 14 bases between the germline ends. This CDR3 contains 14 residues. CDR3 sequence reads: CASSRDFLNYEQYF. In DNA form, the CDR3 reads TGTGCCAGCAGTCGAGACTTCCTGAACTACGAGCAGTACTTC.

The chain has TRBV11-2 and TRBJ1-2; D is unresolved. CDR3 size: 14 residues. Deletions cut 1 base from V and 2 bases from J, with 8 bases between. Germline V CDR1 and CDR2: SGHAT, FQNNGV. Written as DNA, the CDR3 is TGTGCCAGCAGCTTAGCCGCGGGAAACTATGGCTACACCTTC. Its protein product is CASSLAAGNYGYTF. Combining the CDR3 with reference TRBV11-2 and TRBJ1-2 gives the whole variable domain EAGVAQSPRYKIIEKRQSVAFWCNPISGHATLYWYQQILGQGPKLLIQFQNNGVVDDSQLPKDRFSAERLKGVDSTLKIQPAKLEDSAVYLCASSLAAGNYGYTFGSGTRLTVV.

This rearrangement joins TRBV6-6 to TRBJ2-1; D unresolved. The CDR3 spans 14 residues. Trimming took 5 bases from V and 2 from J, leaving 10 bases between them. Per germline, CDR1 MNHNY and CDR2 SVGAGI (reference sequence). The CDR3 protein is CASSVGSAYNEQFF. Written as DNA, the CDR3 is TGTGCCAGCAGTGTCGGCAGCGCCTACAATGAGCAGTTCTTC.

This chain connects TRBV28 to TRBJ2-1, with 7 bases matching TRBD2. Per the germline V gene, CDR1 is MDHEN and CDR2 is SYDVKM. The V gene end was trimmed by 6 bases and the J gene end by 4 bases; junction bases not matched to a gene: 15. The CDR3 is 17 residues long. CDR3 sequence (DNA): TGTGCCAGCAGCCCCCCTTATGCGGGAGCGAAATACAATGAGCAGTTCTTC. Its translation: CASSPPYAGAKYNEQFF.

As DNA, the CDR3 is TGTGCCAGCACTGGGAGGCTGAGCACAGATACGCAGTATTTT. Translating it yields CASTGRLSTDTQYF. The chain recombines TRBV2 with TRBJ2-3; TRBD2 might be the D (6 bases). The CDR3 contains 14 residues. Trimming took off 7 bases at V and 0 bases at J, with 11 bases between the two ends. The germline CDR1 and CDR2 sequences are SNHLY and FYNNEI.

This chain connects TRBV5-4 to TRBJ1-2; D is unclear. V lost 0 bases to trimming and J lost 3 bases, with 9 bases between them. Germline values: CDR1 SGHNT, CDR2 YYREEE (reference sequence). The CDR3 spans 14 residues. CDR3 loop: CASSLEGRHYGYTF. The CDR3 DNA sequence: TGTGCCAGCAGCTTGGAAGGCAGACACTATGGCTACACCTTC.